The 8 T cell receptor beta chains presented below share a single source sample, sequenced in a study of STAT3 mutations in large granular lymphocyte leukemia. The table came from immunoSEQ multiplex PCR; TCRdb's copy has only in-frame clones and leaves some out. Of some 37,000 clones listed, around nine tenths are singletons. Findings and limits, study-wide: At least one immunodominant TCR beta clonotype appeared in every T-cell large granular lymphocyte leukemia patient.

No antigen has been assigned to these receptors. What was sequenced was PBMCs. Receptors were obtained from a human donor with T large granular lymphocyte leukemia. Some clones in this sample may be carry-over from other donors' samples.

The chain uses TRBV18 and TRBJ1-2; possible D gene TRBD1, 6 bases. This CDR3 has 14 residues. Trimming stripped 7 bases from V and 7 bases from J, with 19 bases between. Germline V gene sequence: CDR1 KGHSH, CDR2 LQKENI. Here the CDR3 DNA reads TGTGCCAGCTTGGGACAACGAACTACTATTGGCTACACCTTC. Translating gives CASLGQRTTIGYTF.

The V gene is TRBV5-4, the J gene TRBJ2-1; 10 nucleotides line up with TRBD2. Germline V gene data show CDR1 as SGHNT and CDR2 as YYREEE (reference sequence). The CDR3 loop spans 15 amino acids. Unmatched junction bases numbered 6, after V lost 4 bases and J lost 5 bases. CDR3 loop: CASSRGLADDNEQFF. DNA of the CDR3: TGTGCCAGCAGCCGAGGACTAGCGGATGACAATGAGCAGTTCTTC.

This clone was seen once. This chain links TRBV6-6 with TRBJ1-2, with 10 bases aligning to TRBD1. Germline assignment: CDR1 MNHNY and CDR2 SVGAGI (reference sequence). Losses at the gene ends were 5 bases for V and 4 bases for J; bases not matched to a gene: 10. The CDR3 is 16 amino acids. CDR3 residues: CASSLSGTGASYGYTF. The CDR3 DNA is TGTGCCAGCAGTCTCTCCGGGACAGGGGCCTCCTATGGCTACACCTTC.

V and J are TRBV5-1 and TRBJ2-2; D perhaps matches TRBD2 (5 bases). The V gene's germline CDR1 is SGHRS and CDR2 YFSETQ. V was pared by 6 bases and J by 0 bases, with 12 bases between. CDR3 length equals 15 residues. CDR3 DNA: TGCGCCAGCACCCCCACGGGGACGAACACCGGGGAGCTGTTTTTT. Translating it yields CASTPTGTNTGELFF.

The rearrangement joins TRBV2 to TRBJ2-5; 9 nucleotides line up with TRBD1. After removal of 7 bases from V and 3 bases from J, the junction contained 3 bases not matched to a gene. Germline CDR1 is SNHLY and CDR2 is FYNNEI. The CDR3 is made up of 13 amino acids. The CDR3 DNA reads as TGTGCCAGCATAGGGGACAGGGAAGAGACCCAGTACTTC. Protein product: CASIGDREETQYF. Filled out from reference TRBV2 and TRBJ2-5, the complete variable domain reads EPEVTQTPSHQVTQMGQEVILRCVPISNHLYFYWYRQILGQKVEFLVSFYNNEISEKSEIFDDQFSVERPDGSNFTLKIRSTKLEDSAMYFCASIGDREETQYFGPGTRLLVL.

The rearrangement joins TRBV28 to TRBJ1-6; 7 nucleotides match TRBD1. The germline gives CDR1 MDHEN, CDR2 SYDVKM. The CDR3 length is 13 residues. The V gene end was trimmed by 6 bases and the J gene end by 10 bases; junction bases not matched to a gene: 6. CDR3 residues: CASRDRTLSPLHF. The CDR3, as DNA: TGTGCCAGCAGGGACAGGACTTTATCACCCCTCCACTTT.

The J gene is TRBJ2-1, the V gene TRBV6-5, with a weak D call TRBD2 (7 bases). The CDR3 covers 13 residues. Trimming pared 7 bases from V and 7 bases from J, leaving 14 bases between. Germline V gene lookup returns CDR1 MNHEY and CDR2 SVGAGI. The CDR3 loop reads CASKEGGRNEQFF. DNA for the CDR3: TGTGCCAGCAAGGAGGGGGGGCGGAATGAGCAGTTCTTC.

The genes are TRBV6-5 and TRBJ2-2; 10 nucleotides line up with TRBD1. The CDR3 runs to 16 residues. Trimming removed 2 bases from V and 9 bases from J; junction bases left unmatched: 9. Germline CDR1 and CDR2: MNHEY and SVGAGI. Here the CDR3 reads CASSYTGTGVWRELFF. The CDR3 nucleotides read TGTGCCAGCAGTTACACAGGGACAGGGGTTTGGAGGGAGCTGTTTTTT.